This TCR beta chain was sequenced during a study of blood T cell repertoires in COVID-19. Trimming removed 3 bases at V and 0 bases at J, with 15 bases between. Germline CDR1 is SGHDT and CDR2 is YYEEEE. The CDR3 is 17 residues long. Method: immunoSEQ multiplex PCR; TCRdb's copy keeps in-frame clones and lacks some. This table has 150,000 or so clones, about 74% appearing once. The rearrangement links TRBV5-6 to TRBJ1-4; possibly TRBD1 for D (6 bases). The sequence was collected from a woman of 80 years or more with acute or convalescent COVID-19. Sequencing was carried out using peripheral blood. Here the CDR3 DNA reads TGTGCCAGCAGCTCCCGGACAGCCTATGCAACTAATGAAAAACTGTTTTTT. It yields the protein CASSSRTAYATNEKLFF.